The present entry profiles one T cell receptor beta chain with its context. Every subset's genomic DNA went evenly onto several immunoSEQ plates. This table comes from immunoSEQ multiplex PCR, and its TCRdb copy is limited to in-frame clones, with some not included. The sample has about 710,000 clones, approximately 72% seen once. These data are taken from a study of shared clonotypes between healthy human individuals. J gave up 1 base and V 5 bases, and 8 bases lay outside the gene matches. Germline-derived CDR1 and CDR2 are PRHDT and FYEKMQ (reference sequence). CDR3 length: 16 amino acids. The sequenced sample consisted of memory CD4+ T cells sorted from blood. Subset here: CD45RA-negative fraction. The TCR comes from a woman aged 25 to 39 in good health. The V and J genes are TRBV13 and TRBJ2-3; TRBD2 matches at 8 bases. CDR3 sequence (DNA): TGTGCCAGCAGCGTCCGGGCGGGAGGCGGCACAGATACGCAGTATTTT. As protein: CASSVRAGGGTDTQYF.